These 5 T cell receptor beta chains originate from one sample sequenced in a study of blood T cell repertoires in COVID-19. Profiling relied on immunoSEQ multiplex PCR, and the TCRdb table lists in-frame clones only, not all of them. The table has about 260,000 clones, about 89% seen once. Sequencing input: peripheral blood. The origin of the receptors is a woman in her fifties or sixties with acute or convalescent COVID-19.

The chain couples TRBV19 to TRBJ2-3, with 8 positions matching TRBD2. Germline V gene data show CDR1 as LNHDA and CDR2 as SQIVND (reference sequence). This CDR3 comprises 13 residues. V trimming: 5 bases; J trimming: 8 bases; junction bases outside the gene matches: 6. CDR3 in amino acids: CASSLARGGTQYF. The CDR3, as DNA: TGTGCCAGTAGTCTGGCCCGGGGGGGTACGCAGTATTTT.

The genes are TRBV29-1 and TRBJ2-1; D is perhaps TRBD1 (6 bases). Trimming shortened V by 3 bases and J by 4 bases, and 13 bases separated the two germline ends. CDR1 SQVTM and CDR2 ANQGSEA come from the germline V gene. The CDR3 consists of 14 residues. For the CDR3, the DNA is TGCAGCGTTGAGGGCAGGGGTCGATACAATGAGCAGTTCTTC. This codes for CSVEGRGRYNEQFF.

The rearrangement links TRBV7-2 to TRBJ1-1; D unresolved. V was trimmed by 1 base and J by 1 base, leaving 7 bases between them. The germline V gene encodes CDR1 SGHTA and CDR2 FQGNSA. The CDR3 sequence is 14 residues long. CDR3 in DNA: TGTGCCAGCAGCTTAGTATCGGGGAACACTGAAGCTTTCTTT. Amino acid sequence: CASSLVSGNTEAFF.

The chain employs TRBV7-9 and TRBJ1-2; 7 nucleotides align to TRBD1. Germline V gives CDR1 SEHNR, CDR2 FQNEAQ (reference sequence). With 1 base clipped from V and 3 bases from J, the junction kept 5 bases outside the gene matches. This CDR3 comprises 15 residues. This chain's CDR3 is CASSLEGGQYYGYTF. In DNA, the CDR3 is TGTGCCAGCAGCTTAGAAGGGGGACAGTACTATGGCTACACCTTC.

This rearrangement joins TRBV7-8 to TRBJ2-7, with TRBD2 as a possible D gene (5 bases). CDR1 is SGHVS, CDR2 FQNEAQ, per germline. V gave up 1 base and J gave up 4 bases, with 14 bases separating them. The CDR3 runs to 15 residues. The CDR3 DNA is TGTGCCAGCAGCTTAGGGTTTGGGAGAGGATACGAGCAGTACTTC. Its protein is CASSLGFGRGYEQYF.